This TCR beta chain comes out of a study of vaccination and CD4 T cells after COVID-19. Findings and caveats of the study: It was found that, in convalescent patients, 304 of 307 vaccine-specific clones were spike mono-reactive.

Treatment of the sample: roughly ten-day PBMC culture with coronavirus spike peptide pools or control peptides (ViraFEST assay). On this clonotype itself: Its antigen remains unknown.

With the Oncomine TCR Beta short-read assay, DNA from cultured CD4+ T cells was sequenced. DNA came from CD4+ T cells after culture. TCRdb reprocessed the PCR reads via MiXCR and lists one record per CDR3 protein. The repertoire holds 14,000 or so distinct CDR3 sequences, around 55% seen once, with roughly 17% in the top ten. The V gene's germline CDR1 is MDHEN and CDR2 SYDVKM. With 3 bases removed from V and 8 bases from J, the gap between germline ends came to 14 bases. The CDR3 covers 14 residues. This TCR derives from a human donor who had recovered from COVID-19. The material sequenced was CD4+ T cells from blood, cultured in vitro. J is TRBJ2-1 and V is TRBV28, with no clear D. CDR3 coding DNA: TGTGCCAGCAGTTTCCCTTACAGCGTCGATGAGCAGTTCTTC. Translation: CASSFPYSVDEQFF.